The source of this T cell receptor (beta chain) is a study of PD-L1 blockade in urothelial cancer (dated by TCRdb to 2016 to 2017). Background on the whole study: All patients started therapy around 2014 and received atezolizumab 1,200 mg intravenously every 3 weeks. About 90% of the 29 patients were males with bladder-origin urothelial cancer, and about 65% of the 29 reported a prior smoking history. An ECOG performance status of 0 or 1 was recorded for the patients, and 0 to 3 prior chemotherapy regimens had been received by the patients. Blood samples were analyzed 3 weeks after the start of treatment (second dose) and 6 weeks after the start of treatment. Blood samples gave a median of 141,255 T cells and under 85,000 unique TCRs, with a median clonality of 0.080. The study was an exploratory multi-omic analysis of somatic, immune and clinical correlates of response to PD-L1 blockade with atezolizumab in urothelial cancer. Pretreatment tumor samples and matched peripheral blood, collected serially before and after atezolizumab treatment, underwent TCR sequencing. Durable clinical benefit was defined as a progression-free survival longer than 6 months, and TCR features were additionally tested against progression-free survival and overall survival. In the same patients, pretreatment tumors underwent whole exome sequencing and RNA sequencing in addition to TCR sequencing. Durable clinical benefit was achieved by nine patients and was not achieved by 20 patients. Pretreatment blood TCR-seq was available for fewer than 30 patients, at least one posttreatment blood collection was obtained for 25 or so patients, and tumor TCR-seq was available for 25 or so patients.

Regarding this clone: The clone's antigen remains unknown. No much larger clone is present one base from it, and per-base qualities are unavailable.

Synthetic TCR analog templates were spiked into each PCR so that absolute template abundance could be estimated from read counts. The immunoSEQ assay used bias-controlled V and J gene primers to amplify TCRbeta CDR3 regions from genomic DNA. Sequencing of rearranged TCRbeta segments was done at approximately 20X coverage. Turning to the authors' computational methods: Clustering was used to correct sequencing errors, and CDR3s were annotated against IMGT to assign V, D and J genes. Out-of-frame and stop-codon sequences were excluded, and only productive TCRbeta rearrangements were used in downstream analyses. To compute clonality, Shannon entropy was normalized by the log of the number of unique productive sequences and then subtracted from one. Fisher's exact test with Benjamini-Hochberg correction, using a cutoff of adjusted p below 0.01, was how clones that differed between time points or between blood and tumor were identified. The source is immuneACCESS, and TCRdb retained only in-frame sequences with V and J called. Part of the clones is not carried over; for the studies checked, unresolved V genes explain less than half of this, and the remainder is unexplained. D and trimming were read from the DNA, whereas the V and J calls and clone size are those reported in that table. The sample table holds 35,000 to 45,000 clones, of which less than 95% were seen once. The top ten clones comprise 6% to 9.5% of the sample.

Study-wide conclusions, independent of this receptor: Small sample size (n of about 30) and many exploratory analyses mean the results are intended to be hypothesis-generating. Patients with durable benefit showed greater expansion of tumor-associated TCR clones in peripheral blood 3 weeks after starting treatment (n = 22, p = 0.022). Improved progression-free and overall survival was found to be associated with pretreatment peripheral blood TCR clonality below the median.

The meaning of the sample's time point label: peripheral blood 6 weeks after treatment start. A total of 25 to 35 patients with locally advanced or metastatic urothelial carcinoma, treated at Memorial Sloan Kettering on a trial protocol, made up the cohort. Peripheral blood mononuclear cells were collected pretreatment and during treatment, at between 1 and 8 total time points per patient. The Qiagen DNeasy Blood extraction kit was used to purify genomic DNA from total PBMCs and tumor samples. PBMCs were collected pretreatment and during treatment and were isolated and stored as previously described. V is trimmed back by 6 bases and J by 6 bases, and the junction contains 12 bases that no gene match accounts for. Taken from cysteine to phenylalanine, the CDR3 has 15 residues. Left in the record is the CDR3 DNA by itself, 45 bases read in frame from the first base. The germline V gene (reference sequence) supplies CDR1 MNHNY and CDR2 SVGAGI.

Recombination linked TRBV6-6 to TRBJ2-7; 9 central bases correspond to TRBD1. This sequence originates from an older man with urothelial cancer. Material: PBMCs, obtained around atezolizumab (anti-PD-L1) treatment. The CDR3 protein: CASRRSGTGLVEQYF. In nucleotides, the sequence is TGTGCCAGCAGACGGTCCGGGACAGGGCTCGTCGAGCAGTACTTC.